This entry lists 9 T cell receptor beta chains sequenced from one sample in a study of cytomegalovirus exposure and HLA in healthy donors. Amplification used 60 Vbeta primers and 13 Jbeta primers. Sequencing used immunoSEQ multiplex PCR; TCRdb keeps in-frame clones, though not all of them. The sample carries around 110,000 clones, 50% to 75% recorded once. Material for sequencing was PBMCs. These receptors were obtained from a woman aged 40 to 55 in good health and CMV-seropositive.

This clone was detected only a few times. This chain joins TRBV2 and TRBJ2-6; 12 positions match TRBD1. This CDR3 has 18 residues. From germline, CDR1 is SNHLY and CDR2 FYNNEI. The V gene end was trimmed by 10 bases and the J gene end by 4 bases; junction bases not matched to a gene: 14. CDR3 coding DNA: TGTGCCACCTCACTGGCGGGACAGGGGGCGTCCGGGGCCAACGTCCTGACTTTC. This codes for CATSLAGQGASGANVLTF.

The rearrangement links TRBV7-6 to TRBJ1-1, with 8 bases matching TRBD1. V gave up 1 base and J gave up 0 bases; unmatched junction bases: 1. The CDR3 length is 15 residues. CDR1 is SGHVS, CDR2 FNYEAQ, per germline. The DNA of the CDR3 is TGTGCCAGCAGCTTAGGGGGACAGGTGAACACTGAAGCTTTCTTT. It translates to CASSLGGQVNTEAFF. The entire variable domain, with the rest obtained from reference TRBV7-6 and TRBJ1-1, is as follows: GAGVSQSPRYKVTKRGQDVALRCDPISGHVSLYWYRQALGQGPEFLTYFNYEAQQDKSGLPNDRFSAERPEGSISTLTIQRTEQRDSAMYRCASSLGGQVNTEAFFGQGTRLTVV.

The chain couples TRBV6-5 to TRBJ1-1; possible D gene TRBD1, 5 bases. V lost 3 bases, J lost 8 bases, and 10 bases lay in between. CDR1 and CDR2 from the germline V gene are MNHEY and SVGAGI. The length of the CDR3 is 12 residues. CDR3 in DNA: TGTGCCAGCAGTTATCGGGGGTCGGAAGCTTTCTTT. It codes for CASSYRGSEAFF.

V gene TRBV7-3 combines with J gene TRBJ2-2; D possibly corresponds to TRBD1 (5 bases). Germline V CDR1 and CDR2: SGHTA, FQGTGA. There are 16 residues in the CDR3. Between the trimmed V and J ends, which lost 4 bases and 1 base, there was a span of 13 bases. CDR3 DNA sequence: TGTGCCAGCAGCTCAAGGGTGGGGCTGAACACCGGGGAGCTGTTTTTT. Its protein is CASSSRVGLNTGELFF.

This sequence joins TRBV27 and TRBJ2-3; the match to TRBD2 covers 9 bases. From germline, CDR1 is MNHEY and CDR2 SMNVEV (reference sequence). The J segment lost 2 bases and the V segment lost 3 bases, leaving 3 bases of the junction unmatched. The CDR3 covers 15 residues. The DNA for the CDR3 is TGTGCCAGCAGTTTCAGCGGGAGGCCCACAGATACGCAGTATTTT. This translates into CASSFSGRPTDTQYF.

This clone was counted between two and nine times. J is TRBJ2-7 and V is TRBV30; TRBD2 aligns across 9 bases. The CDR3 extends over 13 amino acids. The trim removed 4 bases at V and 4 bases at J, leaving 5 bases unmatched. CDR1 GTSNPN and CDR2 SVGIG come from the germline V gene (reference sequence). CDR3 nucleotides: TGTGCCTGGATGGCTAGCGGGGTTTACGAGCAGTACTTC. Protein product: CAWMASGVYEQYF.

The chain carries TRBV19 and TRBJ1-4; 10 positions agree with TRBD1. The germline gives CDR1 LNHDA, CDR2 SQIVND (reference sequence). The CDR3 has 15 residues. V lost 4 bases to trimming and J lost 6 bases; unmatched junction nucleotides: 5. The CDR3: CASSTGQGGYEKLFF. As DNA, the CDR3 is TGTGCCAGTAGTACCGGACAGGGGGGTTATGAAAAACTGTTTTTT.

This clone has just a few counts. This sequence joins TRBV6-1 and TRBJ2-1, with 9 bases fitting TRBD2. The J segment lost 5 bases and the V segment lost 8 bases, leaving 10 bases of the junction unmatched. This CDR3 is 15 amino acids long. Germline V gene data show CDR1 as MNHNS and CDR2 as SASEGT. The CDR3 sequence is CASWLAGVGDNEQFF. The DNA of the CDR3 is TGTGCCAGCTGGTTAGCGGGGGTAGGAGACAATGAGCAGTTCTTC.

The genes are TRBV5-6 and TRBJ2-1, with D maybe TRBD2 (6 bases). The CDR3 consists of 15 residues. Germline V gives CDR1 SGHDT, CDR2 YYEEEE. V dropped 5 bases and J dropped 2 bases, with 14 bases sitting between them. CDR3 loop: CASREIADTYNEQFF. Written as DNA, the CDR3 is TGTGCCAGCAGGGAAATAGCGGATACCTACAATGAGCAGTTCTTC. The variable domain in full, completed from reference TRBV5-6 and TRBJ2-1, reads DAGVTQSPTHLIKTRGQQVTLRCSPKSGHDTVSWYQQALGQGPQFIFQYYEEEERQRGNFPDRFSGHQFPNYSSELNVNALLLGDSALYLCASREIADTYNEQFFGPGTRLTVL.